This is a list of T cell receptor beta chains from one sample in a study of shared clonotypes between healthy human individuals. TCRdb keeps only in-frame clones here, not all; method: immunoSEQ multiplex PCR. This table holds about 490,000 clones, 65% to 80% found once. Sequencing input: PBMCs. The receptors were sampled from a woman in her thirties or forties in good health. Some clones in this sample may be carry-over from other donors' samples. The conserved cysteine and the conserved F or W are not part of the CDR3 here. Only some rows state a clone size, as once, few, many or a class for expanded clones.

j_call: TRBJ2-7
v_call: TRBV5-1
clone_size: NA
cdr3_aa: ASSLTSGSYEQY

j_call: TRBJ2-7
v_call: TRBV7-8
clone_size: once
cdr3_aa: ASSITSGRGSYEQY

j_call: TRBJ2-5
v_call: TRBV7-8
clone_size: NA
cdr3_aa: ASSLGRETQY

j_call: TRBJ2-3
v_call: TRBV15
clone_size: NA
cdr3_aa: ATSRDRGMTDTQY

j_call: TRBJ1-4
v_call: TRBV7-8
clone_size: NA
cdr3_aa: ASSLTRSGTGEEKLF

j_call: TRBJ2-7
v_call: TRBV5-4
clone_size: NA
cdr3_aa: ASSWGGITRLEQY

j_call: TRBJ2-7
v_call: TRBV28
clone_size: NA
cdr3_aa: ASSSSGGGTYSSYEQY

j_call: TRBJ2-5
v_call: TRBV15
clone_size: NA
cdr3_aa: ATSRGLAQETQY

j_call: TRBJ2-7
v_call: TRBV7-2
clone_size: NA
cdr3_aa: ASSLRGMSSYEQY

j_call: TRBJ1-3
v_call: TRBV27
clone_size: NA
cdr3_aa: ASSFRPSAGNTIY

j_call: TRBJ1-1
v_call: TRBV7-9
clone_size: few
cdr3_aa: ASSVGRGNTEAF

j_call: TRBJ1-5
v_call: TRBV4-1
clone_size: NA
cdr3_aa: ASSQGDSRLGHNSNQPQH

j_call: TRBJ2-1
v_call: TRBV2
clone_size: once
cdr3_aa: ASSLTSGRENEQF

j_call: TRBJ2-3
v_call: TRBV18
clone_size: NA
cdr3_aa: ASSPLRQGTDTQY

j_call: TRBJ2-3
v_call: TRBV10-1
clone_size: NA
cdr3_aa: ASSPLIPTDTQY

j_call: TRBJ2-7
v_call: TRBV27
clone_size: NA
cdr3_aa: ASSTRGSGYEQY

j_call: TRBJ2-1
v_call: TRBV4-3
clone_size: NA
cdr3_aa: ASSQSSSGRAYNEQF

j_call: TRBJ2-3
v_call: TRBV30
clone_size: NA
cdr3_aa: AWIGTDTQY

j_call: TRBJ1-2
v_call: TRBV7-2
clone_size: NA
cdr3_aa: ASSLDGGQGGYGYT

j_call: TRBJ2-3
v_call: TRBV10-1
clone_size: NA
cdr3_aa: ASSEGTSPDTQY

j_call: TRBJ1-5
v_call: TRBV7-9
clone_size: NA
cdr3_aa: ASSLTGTLGNQPQH

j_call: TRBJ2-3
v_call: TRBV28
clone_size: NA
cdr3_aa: ASSPRPGTSTDTQY

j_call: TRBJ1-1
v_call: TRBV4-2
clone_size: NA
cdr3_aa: ASSQDGTVNEAF

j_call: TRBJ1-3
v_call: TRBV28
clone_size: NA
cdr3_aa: ASSSTGFSGNTIY

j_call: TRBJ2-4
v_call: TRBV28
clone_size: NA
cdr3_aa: ASSLRGTIAKNIQY

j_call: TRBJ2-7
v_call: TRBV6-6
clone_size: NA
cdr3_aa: ASSSGTSVDPYEQY

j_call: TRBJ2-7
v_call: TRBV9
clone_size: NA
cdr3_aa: ASSPRTGRRTSGMWMGYEQY

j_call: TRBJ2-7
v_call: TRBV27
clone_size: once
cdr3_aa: ATLDSSYEQY

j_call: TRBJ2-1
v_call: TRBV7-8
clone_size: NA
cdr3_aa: ASSGRRANEQF

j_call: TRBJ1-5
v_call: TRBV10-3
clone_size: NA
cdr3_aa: AISESKNQPQH

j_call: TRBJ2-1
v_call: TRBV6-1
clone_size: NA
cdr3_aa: ASSELTSNNEQF

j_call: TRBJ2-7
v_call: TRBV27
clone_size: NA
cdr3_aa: ASSARGSGNYEQY

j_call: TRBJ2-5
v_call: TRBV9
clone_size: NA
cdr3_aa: ASSPGLAGVGETQY

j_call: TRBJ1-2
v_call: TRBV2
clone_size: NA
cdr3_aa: ASYGRDGYT